These 22 T cell receptor beta chains were all obtained from the same sample, sequenced in a study of tumor-infiltrating lymphocytes in localized non-small cell lung cancer. The data were produced by immunoSEQ multiplex PCR, yet TCRdb's version contains in-frame clones alone and is incomplete. There are 10,000 to 15,000 clones in the sample; around 80% occur only once, and 10% to 15% lies in the top ten. Sequencing was carried out using lung tumor tissue. These receptors were obtained from a human donor with non-small cell lung cancer.

This clone is classed as medium-sized. The chain joins TRBV2 to TRBJ1-1; 9 bases are shared with TRBD1. The junction had 2 bases not matched to a gene; V was cut back by 6 bases and J by 3 bases. The CDR3 consists of 13 residues. The germline gives CDR1 SNHLY, CDR2 FYNNEI. DNA for the CDR3: TGTGCCAGCAGGGACAGGGGAGACACTGAAGCTTTCTTT. It yields the protein CASRDRGDTEAFF.

The chain links TRBV5-1 to TRBJ1-3; D unresolved. The germline V gene encodes CDR1 SGHRS and CDR2 YFSETQ. V lost 4 bases and J 4 bases, leaving 18 bases between the germline ends. CDR3 length: 16 amino acids. This chain's CDR3 is CASSPLSFEEGNTIYF. DNA of the CDR3: TGCGCCAGCAGCCCCCTCAGTTTTGAGGAGGGAAACACCATATATTTT. Full variable domain (outside the CDR3, taken from reference TRBV5-1 and TRBJ1-3): KAGVTQTPRYLIKTRGQQVTLSCSPISGHRSVSWYQQTPGQGLQFLFEYFSETQRNKGNFPGRFSGRQFSNSRSEMNVSTLELGDSALYLCASSPLSFEEGNTIYFGEGSWLTVV.

This clone was seen a few times. The J gene is TRBJ1-2, the V gene TRBV2; 7 positions agree with TRBD1. The V gene's germline CDR1 is SNHLY and CDR2 FYNNEI. The CDR3 length is 15 residues. J gave up 3 bases and V 4 bases, and 8 bases lay outside the gene matches. CDR3: CASSVRGRLYYGYTF. DNA for the CDR3: TGTGCCAGCAGTGTTAGGGGGCGCCTCTACTATGGCTACACCTTC.

The chain uses TRBV2 and TRBJ1-2; unclear D gene. The CDR3 runs to 14 residues. V dropped 1 base and J dropped 8 bases, with 14 bases sitting between them. Germline V CDR1 and CDR2: SNHLY, FYNNEI. This CDR3 reads CASSEEQPADGYTF. CDR3 nucleotide sequence: TGTGCCAGCAGTGAAGAACAGCCAGCAGACGGCTACACCTTC.

The V and J genes are TRBV5-1 and TRBJ1-2; TRBD1 aligns across 8 bases. Trimming at V came to 4 bases and at J to 3 bases, leaving 14 bases not matched to a gene. The CDR3 length is 17 residues. Per germline, CDR1 SGHRS and CDR2 YFSETQ. The DNA of the CDR3 is TGCGCCAGCAGCAGTGGCTACCCAGGGGGCGCGGACTATGGCTACACCTTC. This codes for CASSSGYPGGADYGYTF.

This chain joins TRBV6-6 and TRBJ2-1; a possible D gene is TRBD2 (6 bases). The germline CDR1 and CDR2 sequences are MNHNY and SVGAGI (reference sequence). This CDR3 is built from 14 residues. V lost 4 bases and J 8 bases, leaving 15 bases between the germline ends. The CDR3 bases are TGTGCCAGCAGTTCCTTGGGGCGGGGAGATGAGCAGTTCTTC. Translated, it gives CASSSLGRGDEQFF.

CDR3 sequence: CASSQERRGWEQYF. CDR3 DNA: TGTGCCAGCAGCCAAGAACGTAGGGGGTGGGAGCAGTACTTC. The V call is TRBV4-2, the J call TRBJ2-7, with D possibly being TRBD1 (6 bases). V gave up 0 bases and J gave up 7 bases, with 13 bases separating them. The CDR3 loop spans 14 amino acids. Germline V lookup: CDR1 LGHNA, CDR2 YNFKEQ.

A single count supports this clone. The rearrangement joins TRBV12-5 to TRBJ1-5; the match to TRBD1 covers 10 bases. The CDR3 contains 17 residues. V was clipped by 2 bases and J by 2 bases; unmatched bases: 6. Germline V gene data show CDR1 as LGHNT and CDR2 as FRNRAP. The CDR3 DNA follows: TGTGCTAGTGGTTTGTCCCGACAGGGGGCACGCAATCAGCCCCAGCATTTT. Encoded protein: CASGLSRQGARNQPQHF.

V usage is TRBV7-8 and J usage is TRBJ1-5, with TRBD1 identical over 9 bases. The CDR3 sequence is 14 residues long. Germline CDR1 and CDR2: SGHVS and FQNEAQ. V trimming: 5 bases; J trimming: 8 bases; junction bases outside the gene matches: 7. In DNA, the CDR3 is TGTGCCAGCAGCGTGGGACAGGGCGAGGAGCCCCAGCATTTT. It is translated as CASSVGQGEEPQHF.

The table lists this clone with a count of one. This rearrangement joins TRBV10-3 to TRBJ1-1; no definite D call. There are 12 residues in the CDR3. Trimming removed 2 bases at V and 4 bases at J, with 5 bases between. Germline V gives CDR1 ENHRY, CDR2 SYGVKD. In DNA, the CDR3 is TGTGCCATCAGTGAGGGGGTCACTGAAGCTTTCTTT. Protein: CAISEGVTEAFF.

The chain couples TRBV6-5 to TRBJ1-4; TRBD1 matches 10 bases. With V trimmed by 5 bases and J by 5 bases, 2 bases remained unmatched. The CDR3 has 14 amino acids. Germline V gene lookup returns CDR1 MNHEY and CDR2 SVGAGI. CDR3 loop: CASSTTGGNEKLFF. The CDR3 coding sequence is TGTGCCAGCAGTACGACAGGGGGCAATGAAAAACTGTTTTTT.

This rearrangement joins TRBV10-3 to TRBJ1-1; unclear D gene. The ends were cut back, 4 bases at V and 7 bases at J, with 16 bases in the middle. CDR3 length: 14 amino acids. Germline CDR1 and CDR2: ENHRY and SYGVKD. The CDR3 region is CAISGDLLPFEAFF. CDR3 nucleotides: TGTGCCATCAGTGGGGATCTACTACCTTTTGAAGCTTTCTTT.

This chain connects TRBV7-2 to TRBJ1-2; possible D gene TRBD1, 6 bases. V shed 4 bases and J shed 4 bases, with 19 bases lying between them. This CDR3 is 16 amino acids long. Germline V CDR1 and CDR2: SGHTA, FQGNSA. CDR3 loop: CASSSSRGIGSYGYTF. CDR3 nucleotide sequence: TGTGCCAGCAGCTCCTCTAGGGGGATTGGGAGCTATGGCTACACCTTC.

The chain recombines TRBV11-2 with TRBJ2-3; tentative D call: TRBD2 (5 bases). V was shortened by 6 bases and J by 5 bases, with 18 bases between the two germline ends. The CDR3 is 15 amino acids. Germline V CDR1 and CDR2: SGHAT, FQNNGV. The CDR3 region is CASSLDRGWGDTQYF. The DNA for the CDR3 is TGTGCCAGCAGTTTGGACCGCGGGTGGGGAGATACGCAGTATTTT.

V usage is TRBV9 and J usage is TRBJ2-2; D gene unclear. The V end was cut by 4 bases, the J end by 4 bases, with 11 bases between. The CDR3 spans 14 residues. Germline assignment: CDR1 SGDLS and CDR2 YYNGEE. CDR3 amino acids: CASSLPMSTGELFF. CDR3 sequence (DNA): TGTGCCAGCAGCCTTCCAATGAGCACCGGGGAGCTGTTTTTT.

The chain carries TRBV9 and TRBJ2-7; D is ambiguous. There are 14 residues in the CDR3. From germline, CDR1 is SGDLS and CDR2 YYNGEE. V lost 4 bases, J lost 0 bases, and 11 bases lay in between. The CDR3 sequence is CASSPYRNSYEQYF. In DNA form, the CDR3 reads TGTGCCAGCAGCCCTTATAGAAACTCCTACGAGCAGTACTTC.

The chain has TRBV4-3 and TRBJ2-1, with TRBD2 matching over 7 bases. V was pared by 6 bases and J by 5 bases, with 7 bases of the junction left unmatched. The CDR3 runs 14 residues. The germline CDR1 and CDR2 sequences are LGHNA and YSLEER. The CDR3 sequence: CASSKTSAHNEQFF. CDR3 bases: TGCGCCAGCAGTAAAACTAGCGCGCACAATGAGCAGTTCTTC.

V usage is TRBV5-1 and J usage is TRBJ2-7, with no clear D. V was pared by 1 base and J by 3 bases, with 8 bases between. This CDR3 contains 13 residues. The germline V gene has CDR1 SGHRS and CDR2 YFSETQ. The CDR3 region has the DNA TGCGCCAGCAGCTTGACCCAGGACTACGAGCAGTACTTC. It is translated as CASSLTQDYEQYF.

The chain employs TRBV6-5 and TRBJ2-1; 7 bases line up with TRBD1. The junction had 11 bases not matched to a gene; V was cut back by 6 bases and J by 6 bases. This CDR3 has 15 amino acids. The V gene's germline CDR1 is MNHEY and CDR2 SVGAGI. This CDR3 reads CASSSTGVGINEQFF. The CDR3 DNA follows: TGTGCCAGCAGCTCTACAGGGGTAGGAATCAATGAGCAGTTCTTC.

The chain is built from TRBV2 and TRBJ1-1, with 8 bases aligning to TRBD1. Losses at the gene ends were 6 bases for V and 1 base for J; bases not matched to a gene: 7. The germline V gene has CDR1 SNHLY and CDR2 FYNNEI. This CDR3 comprises 15 residues. CDR3 protein: CASRERTGRNTEAFF. CDR3 DNA sequence: TGTGCCAGCAGGGAAAGGACAGGGAGGAACACTGAAGCTTTCTTT. The variable domain in full, with the rest retrieved from reference TRBV2 and TRBJ1-1, is EPEVTQTPSHQVTQMGQEVILRCVPISNHLYFYWYRQILGQKVEFLVSFYNNEISEKSEIFDDQFSVERPDGSNFTLKIRSTKLEDSAMYFCASRERTGRNTEAFFGQGTRLTVV.

The chain has TRBV7-8 and TRBJ1-6; 9 bases agree with TRBD1. From germline, CDR1 is SGHVS and CDR2 FQNEAQ. This CDR3 is 18 amino acids long. V lost 0 bases and J lost 6; bases outside the gene matches: 9. CDR3 region: CASSLAPGQGNFNSPLHF. Here the CDR3 DNA reads TGTGCCAGCAGCTTAGCTCCGGGACAGGGTAATTTTAATTCACCCCTCCACTTT.

V and J are TRBV7-9 and TRBJ2-3, with TRBD2 matching over 12 bases. The germline V gene has CDR1 SEHNR and CDR2 FQNEAQ (reference sequence). This CDR3 is built from 16 residues. V dropped 3 bases and J dropped 2; count of bases not matched to a gene: 3. The CDR3 nucleotides are TGTGCCAGCAGCTTCCGACTAGCGGGAGACACAGATACGCAGTATTTT. This encodes CASSFRLAGDTDTQYF.